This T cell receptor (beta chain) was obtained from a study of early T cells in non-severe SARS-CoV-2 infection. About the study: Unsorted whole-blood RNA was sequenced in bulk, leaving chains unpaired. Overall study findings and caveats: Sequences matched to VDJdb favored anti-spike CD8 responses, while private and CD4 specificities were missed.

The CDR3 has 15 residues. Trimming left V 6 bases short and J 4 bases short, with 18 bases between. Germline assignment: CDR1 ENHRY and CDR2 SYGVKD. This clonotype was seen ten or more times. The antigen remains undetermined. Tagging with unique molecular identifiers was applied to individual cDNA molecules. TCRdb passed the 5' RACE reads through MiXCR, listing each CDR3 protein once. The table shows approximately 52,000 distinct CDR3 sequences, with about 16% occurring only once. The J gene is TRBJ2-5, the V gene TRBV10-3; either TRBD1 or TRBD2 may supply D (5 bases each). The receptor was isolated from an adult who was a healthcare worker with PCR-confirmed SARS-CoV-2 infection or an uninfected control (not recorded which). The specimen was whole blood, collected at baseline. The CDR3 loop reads CAIRPKTPRGETQYF. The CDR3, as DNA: TGTGCCATCAGACCTAAGACACCGAGGGGAGAGACCCAGTACTTC.